This TCR beta chain was profiled in a study of type 1 regulatory T cells. Across the whole study: An in vitro protocol generated T-allo10, a Tr1-enriched, alloantigen-specific CD4 T cell product.

A single record per CDR3 protein comes from TCRdb applying MiXCR to the reads. The sample holds some 89,000 distinct CDR3 sequences, less than 40% seen once. V shed 5 bases and J shed 2 bases, with 13 bases lying between them. The CDR3 is made up of 13 amino acids. The germline gives CDR1 SQVTM, CDR2 ANQGSEA. The J gene is TRBJ2-7, the V gene TRBV29-1, with D tentatively TRBD2 (6 bases). Specimen: CD4+ T cells, either the whole sample or a sorted fraction (not recorded which). This clonotype originated in a human donor in good health. CDR3 residues: CSVSAGATYEQYF. In nucleotides, the CDR3 is TGCAGCGTTTCAGCGGGTGCTACCTACGAGCAGTACTTC.